Shown below are 21 T cell receptor beta chains from a single sample sequenced in a study of blood T cells in healthy people across ages. A second 7 to 11 cycle PCR used barcoded and J-beta primers. TCRdb reprocessed the 5' RACE reads with MiXCR, giving one entry per CDR3 protein. The sample gives fewer than 2,000,000 distinct CDR3 sequences, about two fifths of which show up once; more than 20% is in the top ten. The sample consisted of blood. These receptors originate from a human donor in good health.

This clonotype came up many times. The chain combines TRBV7-6 with TRBJ2-7; either TRBD1 or TRBD2 may supply D (5 bases each). Germline CDR1 reads SGHVS; CDR2 reads FNYEAQ. This CDR3 region has 14 residues. With 0 bases removed from V and 4 bases from J, the gap between germline ends came to 10 bases. CDR3 in DNA: TGTGCCAGCAGCTTAGCCACAGGAGGATACGAGCAGTACTTC. Translated, it gives CASSLATGGYEQYF.

This clonotype has only a few counts. J is TRBJ2-5 and V is TRBV7-6; D not resolved. The CDR3 is 15 amino acids. V lost 1 base to trimming and J lost 2 bases, with 11 bases between them. Germline CDR1 SGHVS, CDR2 FNYEAQ. For the CDR3, the DNA is TGTGCCAGCAGCTTAGAATGGGCAGCTCAAGAGACCCAGTACTTC. This encodes CASSLEWAAQETQYF.

V and J are TRBV7-9 and TRBJ1-6; TRBD1 matches 8 bases. CDR1 and CDR2 (germline): SEHNR, FQNEAQ (reference sequence). The V and J ends lost 7 bases and 7 bases, in that order; junction bases with no gene match: 6. The CDR3 extends over 14 amino acids. The CDR3: CASKETGDNSPLHF. In DNA form, the CDR3 reads TGTGCCAGCAAGGAGACAGGGGACAATTCACCCCTCCACTTT.

The chain recombines TRBV7-9 with TRBJ2-7; TRBD1 might be the D (6 bases). Trimming took off 3 bases at V and 6 bases at J, with 21 bases between the two ends. Germline CDR1 reads SEHNR; CDR2 reads FQNEAQ (reference sequence). CDR3 length: 16 amino acids. DNA for the CDR3: TGTGCCAGCAGCTTGTTATCCTCAACAGGGCTGGCCGAGCAGTACTTC. Its translation: CASSLLSSTGLAEQYF.

This clonotype was seen ten or more times. The rearrangement links TRBV29-1 to TRBJ2-1; 15 nucleotides line up with TRBD2. With V trimmed by 7 bases and J by 8 bases, 9 bases remained unmatched. This CDR3 is 15 amino acids long. Germline V CDR1 and CDR2: SQVTM, ANQGSEA. The CDR3 is CSAFRTSGGAYEQFF. CDR3 in DNA: TGCAGCGCCTTTAGGACTAGCGGGGGGGCATATGAGCAGTTCTTC.

This clonotype was seen a handful of times. The rearrangement links TRBV6-1 to TRBJ1-1; 7 bases align to TRBD1. CDR1 and CDR2 (germline): MNHNS, SASEGT. V shed 7 bases, J shed 4 bases, and the junction held 12 bases outside the gene matches. The length of the CDR3 is 15 residues. CDR3 loop: CASTRSVAGGTEAFF. DNA for the CDR3: TGTGCCAGCACCCGCTCAGTGGCAGGGGGCACTGAAGCTTTCTTT.

The chain links TRBV7-9 to TRBJ1-6; possible D gene TRBD1, 6 bases. The CDR3 extends over 15 amino acids. From germline, CDR1 is SEHNR and CDR2 FQNEAQ (reference sequence). Trimming removed 6 bases at V and 9 bases at J, with 18 bases between. CDR3 amino acids: CASRPDAGAGSPLHF. In nucleotides, the CDR3 is TGTGCCAGCAGACCAGACGCGGGGGCTGGTTCACCCCTCCACTTT.

The chain is built from TRBV6-5 and TRBJ2-1; D is possibly TRBD1 or TRBD2 (5 bases each). The germline gives CDR1 MNHEY, CDR2 SVGAGI. This CDR3 spans 16 amino acids. V shed 1 base and J shed 10 bases, with 20 bases lying between them. The CDR3 nucleotides read TGTGCCAGCAGTTACTACCGGGACCCCCCAAGGAACGAGCAGTTCTTC. Residues: CASSYYRDPPRNEQFF.

The gene calls are TRBV28 and TRBJ2-4, with a weak D call TRBD2 (6 bases). TRBJ2-7 explains the end of the DNA better; the J call may be wrong. The CDR3 has 15 amino acids. The germline V gene has CDR1 MDHEN and CDR2 SYDVKM. The CDR3 loop is CASRGVRDSIYEQYF. In DNA, the CDR3 is TGTGCCAGCAGGGGGGTCCGGGACTCAATCTACGAGCAGTACTTC.

The CDR3 sequence: CATPQGSSYEQYF. Written as DNA, the CDR3 is TGTGCCACCCCCCAGGGGAGCTCCTACGAGCAGTACTTC. The V and J genes are TRBV21-1 and TRBJ2-7; no DNA check was done on the table's D call, TRBD1. TRBV21-1 constitutes a pseudogene. The length of the CDR3 is 13 residues.

J is TRBJ1-2 and V is TRBV7-6, with 8 bases lining up with TRBD1. The V gene end was trimmed by 3 bases and the J gene end by 4 bases; junction bases not matched to a gene: 4. CDR1 and CDR2 (germline): SGHVS, FNYEAQ. The CDR3 runs to 14 residues. The CDR3 DNA reads as TGTGCCAGCAGCTTCGGACAGGGCCCCTATGGCTACACCTTC. Protein: CASSFGQGPYGYTF.

The chain joins TRBV28 to TRBJ2-7; no definite D call. The CDR3 runs 14 residues. In germline, CDR1 is MDHEN, CDR2 SYDVKM. V shed 2 bases and J shed 2 bases, with 10 bases lying between them. The DNA of the CDR3 is TGTGCCAGCAGTTTAATATTGAGCCCCTACGAGCAGTACTTC. Its translation is CASSLILSPYEQYF.

The chain links TRBV5-1 to TRBJ2-3; D not certain. V was trimmed by 2 bases and J by 4 bases, leaving 11 bases between them. The CDR3 extends over 14 amino acids. Germline V lookup: CDR1 SGHRS, CDR2 YFSETQ. The CDR3 DNA reads as TGCGCCAGCAGCTTCTATCCAGAGGCAGATACGCAGTATTTT. Encoded protein: CASSFYPEADTQYF. Together with reference TRBV5-1 and TRBJ2-3, the CDR3 gives the full variable domain: KAGVTQTPRYLIKTRGQQVTLSCSPISGHRSVSWYQQTPGQGLQFLFEYFSETQRNKGNFPGRFSGRQFSNSRSEMNVSTLELGDSALYLCASSFYPEADTQYFGPGTRLTVL.

The rearrangement joins TRBV7-2 to TRBJ1-1; D remains ambiguous. V lost 6 bases and J 1 base, leaving 12 bases between the germline ends. The CDR3 runs to 14 residues. CDR1 and CDR2 (germline): SGHTA, FQGNSA. The CDR3 DNA reads TGTGCCAGCAGTCGGGGTATATGGAACACTGAAGCTTTCTTT. As protein: CASSRGIWNTEAFF.

The CDR3 nucleotides are TGTGCCAGCAGCCAGACTCTTCCAGGACTATCCCTCTACAATGAGCAGTTCTTC. It yields the protein CASSQTLPGLSLYNEQFF. The chain joins TRBV7-2 to TRBJ2-1, with D possibly being TRBD2 (6 bases). Trimming stripped 5 bases from V and 3 bases from J, with 23 bases between. The CDR3 covers 18 residues. Per germline, CDR1 SGHTA and CDR2 FQGNSA.

This clonotype has only one observation. A read error may produce the germline difference seen at one junction end. This chain joins TRBV15 and TRBJ1-2, with D possibly being TRBD1 (5 bases). The CDR3 extends over 15 amino acids. Per germline, CDR1 LNHNV and CDR2 YYDKDF (reference sequence). The CDR3 sequence is CATGREMAGLGGYTF. In nucleotides, the CDR3 is TGTGCCACCGGCAGAGAAATGGCAGGGTTGGGTGGCTACACCTTC.

The chain has TRBV7-2 and TRBJ2-7; D possibly matches TRBD1 or TRBD2 (5 bases each). V dropped 5 bases and J dropped 0 bases, with 14 bases sitting between them. The CDR3 has 15 amino acids. The germline V gene has CDR1 SGHTA and CDR2 FQGNSA. The CDR3 region is CASSPWGTSSYEQYF. The CDR3, as DNA: TGTGCCAGCAGCCCTTGGGGGACGAGCTCCTACGAGCAGTACTTC.

This rearrangement joins TRBV7-3 to TRBJ1-2; D perhaps matches TRBD1 (6 bases). Germline assignment: CDR1 SGHTA and CDR2 FQGTGA. V was cut by 6 bases and J by 7 bases, with 15 bases left in between. The CDR3 sequence is 13 residues long. The CDR3 here is CASSRSGGAGYTF. The CDR3 DNA reads as TGTGCCAGCAGTCGATCTGGGGGCGCTGGCTACACCTTC.

The sample holds many counts of this clonotype. V gene TRBV5-6 combines with J gene TRBJ2-1; 8 nucleotides agree with TRBD1. This CDR3 region has 17 residues. V lost 0 bases and J lost 3; bases outside the gene matches: 8. Germline values: CDR1 SGHDT, CDR2 YYEEEE. This CDR3 reads CASSLGPGGIDYNEQFF. The CDR3 DNA reads as TGTGCCAGCAGCTTGGGTCCAGGGGGCATTGACTACAATGAGCAGTTCTTC.

The V call is TRBV20-1, the J call TRBJ2-5; maybe TRBD1 (5 bases). Gene TRBJ2-7 matches the end of the DNA better, so the J call may be wrong. Germline V CDR1 and CDR2: DFQATT, SNEGSKA (reference sequence). CDR3 size: 14 residues. CDR3 DNA sequence: TGCAGTGCTAGGGGGCCGAGCTTTACCTACGAGCAGTACTTC. It is translated as CSARGPSFTYEQYF.

V and J are TRBV7-2 and TRBJ1-2; D is unclear. The CDR3 totals 14 residues. Germline V CDR1 and CDR2: SGHTA, FQGNSA. Trimming took 4 bases from V and 7 from J, leaving 16 bases between them. The CDR3 region is CASSSIGQAFGYTF. The CDR3 coding sequence is TGTGCCAGCAGCTCGATTGGGCAGGCCTTTGGCTACACCTTC.